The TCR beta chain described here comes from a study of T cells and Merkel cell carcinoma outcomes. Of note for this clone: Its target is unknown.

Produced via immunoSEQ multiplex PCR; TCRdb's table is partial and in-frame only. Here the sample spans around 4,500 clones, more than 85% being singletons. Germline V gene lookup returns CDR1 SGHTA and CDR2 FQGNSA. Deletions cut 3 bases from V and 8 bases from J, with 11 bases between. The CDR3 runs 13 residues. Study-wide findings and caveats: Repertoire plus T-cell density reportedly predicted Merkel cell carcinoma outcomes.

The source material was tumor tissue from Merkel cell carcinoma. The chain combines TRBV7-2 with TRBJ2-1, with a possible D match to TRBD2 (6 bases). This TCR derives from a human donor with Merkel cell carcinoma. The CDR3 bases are TGTGCCAGCAGCTTTAAGGGAGGCGATGAGCAGTTCTTC. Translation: CASSFKGGDEQFF.